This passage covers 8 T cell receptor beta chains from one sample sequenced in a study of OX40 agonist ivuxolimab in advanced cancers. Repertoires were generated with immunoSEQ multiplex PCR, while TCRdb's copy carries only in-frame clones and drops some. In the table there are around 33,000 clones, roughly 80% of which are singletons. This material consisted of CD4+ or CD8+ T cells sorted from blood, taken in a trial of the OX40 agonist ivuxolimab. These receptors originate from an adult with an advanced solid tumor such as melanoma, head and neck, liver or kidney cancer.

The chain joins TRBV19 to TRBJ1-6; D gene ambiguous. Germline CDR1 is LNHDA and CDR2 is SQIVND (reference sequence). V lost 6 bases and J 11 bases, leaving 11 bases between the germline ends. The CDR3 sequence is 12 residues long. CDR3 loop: CASSTALTPLHF. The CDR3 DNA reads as TGTGCCAGTAGCACAGCTTTAACACCCCTCCACTTT.

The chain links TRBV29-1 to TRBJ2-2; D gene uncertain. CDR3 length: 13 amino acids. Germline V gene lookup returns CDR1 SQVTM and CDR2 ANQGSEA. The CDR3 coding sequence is TGCATCATCATGGCTCAGAACACCGGGGAGCTGTTTTTT. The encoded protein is CIIMAQNTGELFF.

CDR3 region: CASSVEGETQYF. The CDR3 coding sequence is TGTGCCAGCAGCGTAGAGGGGGAGACCCAGTACTTC. The chain links TRBV9 to TRBJ2-5; D is perhaps TRBD1 (5 bases). Germline CDR1 is SGDLS and CDR2 is YYNGEE. V lost 0 bases, J lost 5 bases, and 5 bases lay in between. The CDR3 has 12 residues.

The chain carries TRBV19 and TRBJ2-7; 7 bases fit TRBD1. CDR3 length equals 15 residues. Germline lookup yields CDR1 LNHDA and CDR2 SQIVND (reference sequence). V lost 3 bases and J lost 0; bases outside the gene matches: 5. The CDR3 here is CASSMGQGVSYEQYF. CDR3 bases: TGTGCCAGTAGTATGGGGCAGGGGGTCTCCTACGAGCAGTACTTC.

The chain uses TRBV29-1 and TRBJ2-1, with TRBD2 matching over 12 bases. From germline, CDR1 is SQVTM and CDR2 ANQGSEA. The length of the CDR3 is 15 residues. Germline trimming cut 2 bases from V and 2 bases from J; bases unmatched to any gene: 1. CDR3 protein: CSVERTSGAYNEQFF. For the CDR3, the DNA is TGCAGCGTTGAACGGACTAGCGGGGCCTACAATGAGCAGTTCTTC.

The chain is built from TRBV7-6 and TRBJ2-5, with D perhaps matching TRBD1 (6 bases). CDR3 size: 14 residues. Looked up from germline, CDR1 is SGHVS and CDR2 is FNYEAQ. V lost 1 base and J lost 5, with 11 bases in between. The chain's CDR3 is CASSLEAGEETQYF. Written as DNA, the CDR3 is TGTGCCAGCAGCTTAGAGGCAGGGGAGGAGACCCAGTACTTC.

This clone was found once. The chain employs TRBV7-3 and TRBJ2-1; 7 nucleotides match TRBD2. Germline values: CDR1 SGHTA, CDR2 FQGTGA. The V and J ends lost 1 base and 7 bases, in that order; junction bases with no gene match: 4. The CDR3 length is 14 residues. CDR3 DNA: TGTGCCAGCAGCTTAAGCGGGAGCTCGAATGAGCAGTTCTTC. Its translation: CASSLSGSSNEQFF.

The DNA for the CDR3 is TGTGCCAGCAGTGAACCCGGGGGCTTACCGGGTGCCACTGAAGCTTTCTTT. As protein: CASSEPGGLPGATEAFF. The chain combines TRBV25-1 with TRBJ1-1; perhaps TRBD1 as D (6 bases). CDR3 length equals 17 residues. Trimming pared 2 bases from V and 4 bases from J, leaving 20 bases between. The germline V gene encodes CDR1 MGHDK and CDR2 SYGVNS.